The entry below describes one T cell receptor (beta chain). This sample is part of a study of blood T cell repertoires in COVID-19. The overall study: Both acute and convalescent COVID-19 samples were obtained from the United States, Italy and Spain. PBMCs, B-cell-depleted T cells, or T cells provided the cDNA or gDNA that made up the material.

Germline V CDR1 and CDR2: LNHDA, SQIVND (reference sequence). This CDR3 comprises 15 residues. Trimming removed 4 bases from V and 7 bases from J; junction bases left unmatched: 12. Original processing methods: Nucleated cell number was recorded as an estimate derived from reference gene primer amplification. Profiling relied on immunoSEQ multiplex PCR, and the TCRdb table lists in-frame clones only, not all of them. V, J and clone size reflect that table, while D and trimming were determined from the DNA. The data show a few hundred thousand clones, around 87% seen once. The rearrangement joins TRBV19 to TRBJ2-7, with 8 bases matching TRBD1. The receptor was isolated from a man younger than 35 with active or convalescent COVID-19. Sequenced sample: peripheral blood. The CDR3 nucleotides are TGTGCCAGTAGTACCGAACAGGGACAGGATGAGGAGCAGTACTTC. This gives the protein CASSTEQGQDEEQYF.